The 10 T cell receptor beta chains in this list originate from one sample, sequenced in a study of blood T cell repertoires in COVID-19. Clones were read by immunoSEQ multiplex PCR, and TCRdb kept only the in-frame ones, dropping some. Altogether around 50,000 clones are present, roughly nine tenths being singletons, with the ten largest covering around 6%. Specimen: peripheral blood. The receptors derive from a man aged 65 to 85 with active COVID-19.

This clone occurred a few times. The chain couples TRBV19 to TRBJ2-7; D unclear. The CDR3 length is 13 residues. V was trimmed by 0 bases and J by 7 bases, leaving 10 bases between them. Germline lookup yields CDR1 LNHDA and CDR2 SQIVND (reference sequence). The DNA for the CDR3 is TGTGCCAGTAGTATAGATCCAGGTCGGGAGCAGTACTTC. Amino acids: CASSIDPGREQYF.

This rearrangement joins TRBV10-3 to TRBJ2-5; 8 positions agree with TRBD2. After removal of 4 bases from V and 1 base from J, the junction contained 8 bases not matched to a gene. CDR3 length equals 16 residues. Per germline, CDR1 ENHRY and CDR2 SYGVKD. This CDR3 is CAISATSGAAQETQYF. The CDR3, as DNA: TGTGCCATCAGTGCTACTAGCGGAGCTGCCCAAGAGACCCAGTACTTC.

The genes are TRBV5-4 and TRBJ2-1; 16 bases align to TRBD2. Germline CDR1 SGHNT, CDR2 YYREEE (reference sequence). V lost 7 bases to trimming and J lost 6 bases; unmatched junction nucleotides: 10. This CDR3 is built from 17 residues. The CDR3 is CASRPPGLAGGTNEQFF. The CDR3 region has the DNA TGTGCCAGCCGCCCTCCGGGACTAGCGGGGGGGACCAATGAGCAGTTCTTC.

The chain carries TRBV18 and TRBJ2-1; a weak D match, TRBD2 (6 bases). V lost 3 bases and J 0 bases, leaving 9 bases between the germline ends. This CDR3 is built from 15 residues. CDR1 and CDR2 from the germline V gene are KGHSH and LQKENI. CDR3 nucleotides: TGTGCCAGCTCACCGGGGCGGGGCTCCTACAATGAGCAGTTCTTC. Translating gives CASSPGRGSYNEQFF. Full variable domain (rest looked up from reference TRBV18 and TRBJ2-1): NAGVMQNPRHLVRRRGQEARLRCSPMKGHSHVYWYRQLPEEGLKFMVYLQKENIIDESGMPKERFSAEFPKEGPSILRIQQVVRGDSAAYFCASSPGRGSYNEQFFGPGTRLTVL.

The chain is built from TRBV7-2 and TRBJ2-1; 8 nucleotides line up with TRBD2. The trim removed 2 bases at V and 6 bases at J, leaving 9 bases unmatched. Germline lookup yields CDR1 SGHTA and CDR2 FQGNSA. This CDR3 has 16 amino acids. The CDR3 DNA sequence: TGTGCCAGCAGCTTAAGTAACCAGCGGGGGTTCAATGAGCAGTTCTTC. It codes for CASSLSNQRGFNEQFF.

CDR3 nucleotides: TGTGCCAGCAGGGGCAGCTACTATGGCTACACCTTC. Its translation is CASRGSYYGYTF. The rearrangement joins TRBV2 to TRBJ1-2; D is uncertain. Between the trimmed V and J ends, which lost 6 bases and 3 bases, there was a span of 8 bases. The CDR3 runs to 12 residues. Germline V gene data show CDR1 as SNHLY and CDR2 as FYNNEI.

The genes are TRBV4-3 and TRBJ2-7, with D maybe TRBD1 (6 bases). Between the trimmed V and J ends, which lost 1 base and 3 bases, there was a span of 13 bases. CDR3 length: 15 residues. Germline-derived CDR1 and CDR2 are LGHNA and YSLEER. Here the CDR3 DNA reads TGCGCCAGCAGCCAAGGAGGGGGACCCGACTACGAGCAGTACTTC. Its translation is CASSQGGGPDYEQYF.

The chain recombines TRBV6-5 with TRBJ1-6, with 7 bases identical to TRBD1. Unmatched junction bases numbered 4, after V lost 7 bases and J lost 7 bases. The CDR3 has 13 residues. The germline V gene has CDR1 MNHEY and CDR2 SVGAGI. The CDR3 loop is CASTRQGNSPLHF. The CDR3 DNA follows: TGTGCCAGCACGAGACAGGGCAATTCACCCCTCCACTTT.

The chain is built from TRBV5-1 and TRBJ2-7, with 12 bases that match TRBD2. CDR1 and CDR2 from the germline V gene are SGHRS and YFSETQ. V trimming: 4 bases; J trimming: 6 bases; junction bases outside the gene matches: 5. This CDR3 contains 14 residues. In DNA form, the CDR3 reads TGCGCCAGCAGCCCGGGACTAGCGGGTTTCGAGCAGTACTTC. Translating gives CASSPGLAGFEQYF.

The chain combines TRBV2 with TRBJ1-6, with D perhaps matching TRBD1 (5 bases). CDR1 is SNHLY, CDR2 FYNNEI, per germline. The CDR3 runs to 16 residues. The V and J ends lost 6 bases and 4 bases respectively, with 16 bases between them. The CDR3 loop reads CASRPSRGQYNSPLHF. The CDR3, as DNA: TGTGCCAGCAGGCCCTCCAGAGGACAATATAATTCACCCCTCCACTTT.